This T cell receptor (beta chain) was recorded in a study of Ad26.COV2.S vaccination and SARS-CoV-2 variants. Study conclusions and caveats: Participants in the vaccine arm had higher spike-specific TCR breadth; placebo recipients had lower. With respect to non-spike TCR breadth, vaccine and placebo recipients were similar. Breadth and depth estimates from TCRs may understate total T cell responses.

The ends were cut back, 6 bases at V and 5 bases at J, with 14 bases in the middle. This CDR3 spans 14 amino acids. The V gene's germline CDR1 is PRHDT and CDR2 FYEKMQ (reference sequence). Notes on this clone: Its antigen is currently unknown.

The treatment denotes: around 19 received Ad26.COV2.S at low or high dose, single or two shots; 5 received placebo; per-sample allocation not given. The samples date from day 63 after the first vaccine or placebo injection. This person who donated was an adult of 18-55 years in Boston. TCRdb keeps only in-frame clones here, not all; method: immunoSEQ multiplex PCR. The table has 350,000 to 600,000 clones, around 89% seen once. This sample comprised peripheral blood, obtained in a trial of Ad26.COV2.S vaccine versus placebo. This rearrangement joins TRBV13 to TRBJ2-1; D perhaps matches TRBD1 (5 bases). The TCR originated in a person aged 18-60 years who received the Ad26.COV2.S COVID-19 vaccine or a placebo. CDR3 loop: CASRLRAVHNEQFF. The CDR3 DNA sequence: TGTGCCAGCAGACTCAGGGCTGTTCACAATGAGCAGTTCTTC.